This T cell receptor (beta chain) was captured by sequencing in a study of blood T cell repertoires in COVID-19. Germline lookup yields CDR1 SGHTA and CDR2 FQGNSA. Between the trimmed V and J ends, which lost 2 bases and 3 bases, there was a span of 13 bases. The CDR3 extends over 15 amino acids. The repertoire was sequenced with immunoSEQ multiplex PCR; TCRdb's copy has only in-frame clones and lacks some. The table includes 200,000 to 250,000 clones, roughly nine tenths detected once. The sequencing input was PBMCs or T cells enriched from blood (not recorded which). The receptor's source is a man aged 25-45 years who had recovered from COVID-19. The rearrangement uses TRBV7-2 and TRBJ1-2, with D unresolved. CDR3 DNA sequence: TGTGCCAGCAGCTTACTACGAGAATACCACTATGGCTACACCTTC. It specifies CASSLLREYHYGYTF.